This T cell receptor beta chain was sequenced for a study of vaccination and CD4 T cells after COVID-19. For the study at large: Six males and four females, two of them Hispanic, were enrolled as convalescents. A median of roughly 97 days (range 35 to 161) separated diagnosis from post-COVID sampling.

The treatment denotes: approximately nine-day PBMC culture with coronavirus spike peptide pools or control peptides (ViraFEST assay). T cells were expanded with peptide pools, and expanded clonotypes were identified by TCR sequencing. The assay that was used to sequence DNA from cultured CD4+ T cells was the Oncomine TCR Beta short-read assay. MiXCR was run by TCRdb on the PCR reads, yielding one entry per CDR3 protein. The sample has 14,000 to 15,000 distinct CDR3 sequences; about 48% are singletons. As for this clonotype: The antigen remains undetermined.

Germline V gene data show CDR1 as SEHNR and CDR2 as FQNEAQ (reference sequence). The ends were cut back, 6 bases at V and 10 bases at J, with 18 bases in the middle. This CDR3 comprises 13 residues. The TCR originated in a human donor who had recovered from COVID-19. The genes are TRBV7-9 and TRBJ1-2, with D perhaps TRBD1 (5 bases). Material for sequencing was CD4+ T cells from blood, cultured in vitro. CDR3 sequence: CASRVGTSGHYTF. CDR3 coding DNA: TGTGCCAGCAGGGTAGGAACCTCAGGGCACTACACCTTC.